Sequencing of this TCR beta chain was carried out in a study of shared clonotypes between healthy human individuals. The CDR3 consists of 14 residues. CDR1 GTSNPN and CDR2 SVGIG come from the germline V gene (reference sequence). V dropped 0 bases and J dropped 3; count of bases not matched to a gene: 1. Assay used: immunoSEQ multiplex PCR; TCRdb lists only in-frame clones, some missing. This sample carries 400,000 to 500,000 clones, 79% of them seen once, and the ten largest clones take more than 10%. V usage is TRBV30 and J usage is TRBJ1-3; the match to TRBD1 covers 8 bases. The receptor was derived from a middle-aged woman in good health. Some clones in this sample may be carry-over from other donors' samples. Sample: PBMCs. CDR3 coding DNA: TGTGCCTGGAGTGTACAGGGGGGTGGAAACACCATATATTTT. Translated: CAWSVQGGGNTIYF.